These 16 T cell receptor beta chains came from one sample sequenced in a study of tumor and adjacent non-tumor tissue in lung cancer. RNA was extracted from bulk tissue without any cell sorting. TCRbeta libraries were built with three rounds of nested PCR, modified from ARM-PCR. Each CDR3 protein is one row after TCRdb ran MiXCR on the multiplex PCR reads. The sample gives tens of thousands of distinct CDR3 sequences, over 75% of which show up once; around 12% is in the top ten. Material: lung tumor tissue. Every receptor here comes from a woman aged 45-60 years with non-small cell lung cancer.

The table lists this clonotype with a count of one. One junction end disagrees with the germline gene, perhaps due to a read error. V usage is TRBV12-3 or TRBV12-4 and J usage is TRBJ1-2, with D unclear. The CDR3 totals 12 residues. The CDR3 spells CAISFAGYGFTF. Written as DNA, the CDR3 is TGTGCCATCAGTTTCGCGGGCTATGGCTTCACCTTC.

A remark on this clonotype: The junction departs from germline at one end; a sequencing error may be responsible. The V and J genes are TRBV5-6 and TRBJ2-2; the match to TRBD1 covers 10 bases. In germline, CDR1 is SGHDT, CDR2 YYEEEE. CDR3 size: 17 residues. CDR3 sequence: CASSLDPGQGRAGELFF. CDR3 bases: TGTGCGAGCAGCTTGGACCCGGGACAGGGGAGAGCCGGGGAGCTGTTTTTT.

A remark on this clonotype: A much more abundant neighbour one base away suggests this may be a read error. This CDR3 reads CSARHPSGLQAFF. CDR3 coding DNA: TGCAGTGCTAGACATCCCTCAGGGCTGCAAGCTTTCTTT. The chain links TRBV20-1 to TRBJ1-1; possible D gene TRBD1, 5 bases. The CDR3 sequence is 13 residues long. From germline, CDR1 is DFQATT and CDR2 SNEGSKA (reference sequence). Deletions cut 2 bases from V and 9 bases from J, with 16 bases between.

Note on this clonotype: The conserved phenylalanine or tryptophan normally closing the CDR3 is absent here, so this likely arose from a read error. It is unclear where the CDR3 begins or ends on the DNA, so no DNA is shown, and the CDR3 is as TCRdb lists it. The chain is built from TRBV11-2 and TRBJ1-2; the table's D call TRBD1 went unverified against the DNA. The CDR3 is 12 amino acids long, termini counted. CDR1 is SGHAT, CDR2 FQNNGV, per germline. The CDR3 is CVSTRTREGYII.

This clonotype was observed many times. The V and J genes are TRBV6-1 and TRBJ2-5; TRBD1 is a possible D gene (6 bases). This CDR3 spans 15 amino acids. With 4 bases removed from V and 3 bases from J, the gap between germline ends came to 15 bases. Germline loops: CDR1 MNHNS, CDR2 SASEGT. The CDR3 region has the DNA TGTGCCAGCAGTGCAGGTTCACAGGGAAAAGAGACCCAGTACTTC. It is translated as CASSAGSQGKETQYF.

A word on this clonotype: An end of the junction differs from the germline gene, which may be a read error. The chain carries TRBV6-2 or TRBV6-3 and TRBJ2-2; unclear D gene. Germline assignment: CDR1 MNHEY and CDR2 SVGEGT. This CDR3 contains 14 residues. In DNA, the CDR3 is TGTGCCTGCAGTTGGCAGTCGAACACCGAGGAGCTGTTTTTT. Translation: CACSWQSNTEELFF.

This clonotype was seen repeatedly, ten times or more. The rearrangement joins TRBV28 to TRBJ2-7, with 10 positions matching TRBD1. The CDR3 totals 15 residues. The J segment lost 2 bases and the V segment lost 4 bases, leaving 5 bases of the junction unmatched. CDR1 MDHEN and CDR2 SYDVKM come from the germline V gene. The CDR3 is CASSWDRGEAYEQYF. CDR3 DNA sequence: TGTGCCAGCAGTTGGGACAGGGGAGAGGCCTACGAGCAGTACTTC.

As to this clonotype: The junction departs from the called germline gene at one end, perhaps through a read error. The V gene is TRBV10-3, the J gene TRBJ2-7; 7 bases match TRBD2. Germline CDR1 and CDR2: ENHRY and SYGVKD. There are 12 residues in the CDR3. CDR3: CTMGLSSYEQYF. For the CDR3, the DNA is TGTACCATGGGACTAAGCTCCTACGAGCAGTACTTC.

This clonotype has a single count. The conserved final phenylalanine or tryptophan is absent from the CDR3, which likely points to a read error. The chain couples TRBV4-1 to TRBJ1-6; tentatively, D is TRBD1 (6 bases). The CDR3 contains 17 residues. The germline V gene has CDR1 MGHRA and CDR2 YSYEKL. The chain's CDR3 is CASSQVVYRERDSPLHS. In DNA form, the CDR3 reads TGCGCCAGCAGCCAAGTAGTGTACAGGGAACGGGATTCACCGCTCCACTCT.

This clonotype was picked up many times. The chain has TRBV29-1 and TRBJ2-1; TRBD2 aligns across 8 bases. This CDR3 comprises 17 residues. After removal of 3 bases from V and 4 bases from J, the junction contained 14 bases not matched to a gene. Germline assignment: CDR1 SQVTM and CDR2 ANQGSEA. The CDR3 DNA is TGCAGCGTTGAGCAAGCGGGAGTATTCTACGATTACAATGAGCAGTTCTTC. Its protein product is CSVEQAGVFYDYNEQFF.

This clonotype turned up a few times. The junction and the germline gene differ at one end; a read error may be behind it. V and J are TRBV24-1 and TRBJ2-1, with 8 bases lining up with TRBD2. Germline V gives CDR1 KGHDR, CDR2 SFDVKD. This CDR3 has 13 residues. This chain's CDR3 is CAISDKTSGEQFF. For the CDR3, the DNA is TGTGCCATCAGTGATAAAACTAGCGGAGAGCAGTTCTTC.

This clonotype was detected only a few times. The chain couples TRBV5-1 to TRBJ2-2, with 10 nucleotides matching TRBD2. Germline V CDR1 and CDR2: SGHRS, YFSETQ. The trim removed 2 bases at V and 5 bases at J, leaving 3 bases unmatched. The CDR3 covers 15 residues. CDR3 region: CASSFSGRMTGELFF. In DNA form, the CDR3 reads TGCGCCAGCAGCTTTAGCGGGAGGATGACCGGGGAGCTGTTTTTT.

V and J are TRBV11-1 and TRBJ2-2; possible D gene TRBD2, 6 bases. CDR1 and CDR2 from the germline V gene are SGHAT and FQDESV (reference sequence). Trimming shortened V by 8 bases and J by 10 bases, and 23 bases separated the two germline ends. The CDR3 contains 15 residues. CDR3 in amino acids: CASSLEGLNTLELFF. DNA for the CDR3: TGTGCCAGCTCTCTAGAGGGACTGAACACCCTGGAGCTGTTTTTT.

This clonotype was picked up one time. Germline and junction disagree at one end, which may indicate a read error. The CDR3 spells CASGLLEQETEYF. CDR3 nucleotide sequence: TGTGCTAGTGGTTTGTTAGAGCAAGAGACCGAGTACTTC. The chain employs TRBV12-5 and TRBJ2-5, with D hard to call. In germline, CDR1 is LGHNT, CDR2 FRNRAP. The CDR3 length is 13 residues.

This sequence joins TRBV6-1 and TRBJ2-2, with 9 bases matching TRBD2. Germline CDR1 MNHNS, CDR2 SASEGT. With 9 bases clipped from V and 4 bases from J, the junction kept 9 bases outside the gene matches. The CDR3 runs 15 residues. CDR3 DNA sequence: TGTGCCAGGATCATTAGCGGGGGCAGCACCGGGGAGCTGTTTTTT. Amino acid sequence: CARIISGGSTGELFF.

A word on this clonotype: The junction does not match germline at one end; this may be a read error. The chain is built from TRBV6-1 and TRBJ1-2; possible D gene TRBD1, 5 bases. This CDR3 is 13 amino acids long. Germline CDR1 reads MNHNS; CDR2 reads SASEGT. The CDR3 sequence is CASHSGGVYGYTF. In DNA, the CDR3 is TGTGCCAGCCATTCGGGGGGAGTCTATGGCTACACCTTT.